This T cell receptor (beta chain) comes out of a study of T cells in Graves' hyperthyroidism and ophthalmopathy. Study results and limitations: The blood repertoire included most of the expanded thyroid clonotypes above 0.001.

RNA transcripts were the template for amplifying TCR beta CDR3 regions. A first-round RT-PCR of the TCR CDR3 used the HTBI primer set. MiXCR was run by TCRdb on the multiplex PCR reads, yielding one entry per CDR3 protein. Of 500,000 to 800,000 distinct CDR3 sequences listed, nearly 45% are singletons. The length of the CDR3 is 16 residues. Germline CDR1 and CDR2: SSHAT and FNYEAQ (reference sequence). As concerns this clonotype: As yet, its antigen is unknown. Mismatch with germline at one junction end may stem from a read error.

The chain carries TRBV7-7 and TRBJ1-4, with TRBD1 matching 8 bases. Sequencing was performed on peripheral blood or thyroid tissue (not recorded which). The TCR was taken from an adult man with Graves' disease, either hyperthyroidism or ophthalmopathy (not recorded which). This CDR3 reads CASSLVSGGANEKLFF. The CDR3 DNA follows: TGTGCTAGCAGCTTAGTCTCAGGGGGCGCTAATGAAAAACTGTTTTTT.